This record looks at one TCR beta chain sequence and its context. The target antigen is unknown. Generated by immunoSEQ multiplex PCR, the TCRdb table keeps only in-frame clones and is missing some. The repertoire has around 750,000 clones, about 74% of them found once; the top ten carry 1.5% to 2%. With V trimmed by 3 bases and J by 0 bases, 2 bases remained unmatched. The CDR3 is 14 residues long. In germline, CDR1 is WSHSY, CDR2 SAAADI. The record originates from a study of shared clonotypes between healthy human individuals. Study-level results: Sequencing depth was expected to affect clonotype sharing among donors.

Material for sequencing was memory CD4+ T cells sorted from blood. Subset denoted: CD45RA-negative fraction. The chain employs TRBV10-2 and TRBJ2-7; 7 bases are shared with TRBD1. This TCR came from a woman in her twenties or thirties in good health. CDR3 nucleotide sequence: TGCGCCAGCAGTGATTGGGACAGCTCCTACGAGCAGTACTTC. Encoded protein: CASSDWDSSYEQYF.